The clone carrying this T cell receptor beta chain is deemed medium-sized. The antigen is undetermined. Adaptor-ligated barcode primers were used to amplify TRBV12-4/TRBJ1-2 clonotypes. TCRdb re-analysed the multiplex PCR reads in MiXCR, keeping a single row per CDR3 protein. This table holds more than 450 distinct CDR3 sequences, about 5.4% found once. The sorted Tregs were CD4+CD25+CD127-/low cells. Deletions cut 1 base from V and 8 bases from J, with 11 bases between. The CDR3 loop spans 13 amino acids. Findings and caveats of the study: Greatest tumor Treg TCR overlap was with tumor naive CD4+ cells. Under 2.1% of tumor Treg sequences matched blood Tregs or memory cells.

The rearrangement joins TRBV12-3 or TRBV12-4 to TRBJ1-2, with D possibly TRBD1 on 6 matching bases. This TCR derives from a female donor with breast cancer. The sample comprised Tregs sorted from blood. CDR3 region: CASSLEAGEGYTF. CDR3 coding DNA: TGTGCCAGCAGTTTAGAGGCAGGGGAGGGCTACACCTTC.